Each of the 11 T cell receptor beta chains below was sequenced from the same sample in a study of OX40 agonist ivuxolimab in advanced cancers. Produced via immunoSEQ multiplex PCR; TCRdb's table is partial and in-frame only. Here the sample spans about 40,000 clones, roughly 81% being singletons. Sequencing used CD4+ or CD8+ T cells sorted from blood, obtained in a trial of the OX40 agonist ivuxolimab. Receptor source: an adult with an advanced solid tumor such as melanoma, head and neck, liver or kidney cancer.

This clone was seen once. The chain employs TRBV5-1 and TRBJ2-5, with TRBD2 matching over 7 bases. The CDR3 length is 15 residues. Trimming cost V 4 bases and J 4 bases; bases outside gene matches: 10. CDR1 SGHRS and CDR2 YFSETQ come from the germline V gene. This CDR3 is CASSPTSLRAETQYF. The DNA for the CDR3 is TGCGCCAGCAGCCCGACTAGCTTACGGGCAGAGACCCAGTACTTC.

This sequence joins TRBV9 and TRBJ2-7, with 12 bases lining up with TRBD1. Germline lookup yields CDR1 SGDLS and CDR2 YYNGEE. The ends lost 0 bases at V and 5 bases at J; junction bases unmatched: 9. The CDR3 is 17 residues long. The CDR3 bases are TGTGCCAGCAGCGTAGGATCCGGGACAGGGGGCGAAAACGAGCAGTACTTC. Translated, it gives CASSVGSGTGGENEQYF.

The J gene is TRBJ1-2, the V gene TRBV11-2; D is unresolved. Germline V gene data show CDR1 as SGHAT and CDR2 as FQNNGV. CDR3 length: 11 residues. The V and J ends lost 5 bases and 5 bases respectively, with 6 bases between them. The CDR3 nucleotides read TGTGCCAGCAGCAGTGGGTATGGCTACACCTTC. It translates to CASSSGYGYTF.

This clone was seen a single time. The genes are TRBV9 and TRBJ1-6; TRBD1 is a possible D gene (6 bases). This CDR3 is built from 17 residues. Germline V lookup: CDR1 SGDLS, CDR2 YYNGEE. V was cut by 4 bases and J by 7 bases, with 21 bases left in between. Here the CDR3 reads CASSSLALRTENSPLHF. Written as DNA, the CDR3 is TGTGCCAGCAGCAGTTTAGCCCTAAGGACAGAGAATTCACCCCTCCACTTT.

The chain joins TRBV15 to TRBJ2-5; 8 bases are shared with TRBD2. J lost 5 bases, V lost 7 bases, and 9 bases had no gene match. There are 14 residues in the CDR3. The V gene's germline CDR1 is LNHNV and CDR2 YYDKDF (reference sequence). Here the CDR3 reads CATTERERRETQYF. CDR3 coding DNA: TGTGCCACCACCGAGCGGGAGAGGAGGGAGACCCAGTACTTC.

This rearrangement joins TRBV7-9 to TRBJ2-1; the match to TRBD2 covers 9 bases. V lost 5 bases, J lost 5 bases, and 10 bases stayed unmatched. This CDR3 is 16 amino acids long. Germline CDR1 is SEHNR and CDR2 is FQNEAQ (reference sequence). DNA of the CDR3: TGTGCCAGCAGCACTAAGGAGACTAGCGGAGACAATGAGCAGTTCTTC. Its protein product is CASSTKETSGDNEQFF.

The CDR3 nucleotides read TGTGCCAGCACCCTACTAGGGGGGAGCTGGGAGGGAACTAATGAAAAACTGTTTTTT. Protein sequence: CASTLLGGSWEGTNEKLFF. The gene calls are TRBV6-7 and TRBJ1-4; D is possibly TRBD1 (6 bases). TRBV6-7 is filed as an ORF, its function uncertain. The CDR3 runs 19 residues. V was shortened by 7 bases and J by 1 base, with 25 bases between the two germline ends.

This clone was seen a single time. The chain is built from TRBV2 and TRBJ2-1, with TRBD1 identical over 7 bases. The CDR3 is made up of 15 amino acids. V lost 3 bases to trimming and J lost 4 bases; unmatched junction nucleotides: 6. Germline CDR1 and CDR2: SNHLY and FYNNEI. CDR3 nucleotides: TGTGCCAGCAGTGAGGTCCGGACAGGTTACAATGAGCAGTTCTTC. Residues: CASSEVRTGYNEQFF. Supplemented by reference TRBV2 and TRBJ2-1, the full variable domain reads EPEVTQTPSHQVTQMGQEVILRCVPISNHLYFYWYRQILGQKVEFLVSFYNNEISEKSEIFDDQFSVERPDGSNFTLKIRSTKLEDSAMYFCASSEVRTGYNEQFFGPGTRLTVL.

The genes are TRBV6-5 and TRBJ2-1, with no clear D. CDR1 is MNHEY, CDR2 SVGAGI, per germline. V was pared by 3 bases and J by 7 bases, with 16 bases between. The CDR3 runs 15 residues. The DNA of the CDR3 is TGTGCCAGCAGTTATCCACGGGCCAAAGGGAATGAGCAGTTCTTC. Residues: CASSYPRAKGNEQFF.

Here the CDR3 reads CASSLERGAGDTQYF. The CDR3 DNA is TGCGCCAGCAGCTTGGAGCGGGGCGCCGGAGATACGCAGTATTTT. J is TRBJ2-3 and V is TRBV5-1; TRBD2 agrees at 7 bases. The germline V gene has CDR1 SGHRS and CDR2 YFSETQ. The CDR3 runs 15 residues. With 0 bases clipped from V and 5 bases from J, the junction kept 6 bases outside the gene matches. Looking up the rest from reference TRBV5-1 and TRBJ2-3 gives the full variable domain: KAGVTQTPRYLIKTRGQQVTLSCSPISGHRSVSWYQQTPGQGLQFLFEYFSETQRNKGNFPGRFSGRQFSNSRSEMNVSTLELGDSALYLCASSLERGAGDTQYFGPGTRLTVL.

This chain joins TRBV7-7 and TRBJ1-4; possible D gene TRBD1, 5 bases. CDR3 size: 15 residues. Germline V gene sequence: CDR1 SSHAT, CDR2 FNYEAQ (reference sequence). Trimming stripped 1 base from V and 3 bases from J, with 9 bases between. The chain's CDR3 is CASSLGGNANEKLFF. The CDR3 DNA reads TGTGCCAGCAGCTTAGGGGGGAATGCTAATGAAAAACTGTTTTTT.